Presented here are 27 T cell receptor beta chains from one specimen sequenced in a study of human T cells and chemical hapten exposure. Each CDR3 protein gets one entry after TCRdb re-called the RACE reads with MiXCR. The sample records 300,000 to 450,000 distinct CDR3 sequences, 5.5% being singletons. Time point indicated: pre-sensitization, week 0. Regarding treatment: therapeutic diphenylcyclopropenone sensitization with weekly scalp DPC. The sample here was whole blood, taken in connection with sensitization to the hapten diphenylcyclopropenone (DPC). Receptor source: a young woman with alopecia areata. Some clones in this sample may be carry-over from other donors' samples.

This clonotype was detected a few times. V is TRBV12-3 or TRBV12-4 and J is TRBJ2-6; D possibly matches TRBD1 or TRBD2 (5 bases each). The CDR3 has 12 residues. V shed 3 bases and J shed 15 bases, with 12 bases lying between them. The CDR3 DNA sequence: TGTGCCAGCAGTTTCGGGACGCCGACCCTGACTTTC. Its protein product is CASSFGTPTLTF.

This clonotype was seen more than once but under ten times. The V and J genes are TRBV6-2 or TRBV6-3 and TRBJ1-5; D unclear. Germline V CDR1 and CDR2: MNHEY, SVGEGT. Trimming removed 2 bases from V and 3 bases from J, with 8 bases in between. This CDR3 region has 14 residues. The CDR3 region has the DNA TGTGCCAGCAGTTACGACGGAACCAATCAGCCCCAGCATTTT. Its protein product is CASSYDGTNQPQHF.

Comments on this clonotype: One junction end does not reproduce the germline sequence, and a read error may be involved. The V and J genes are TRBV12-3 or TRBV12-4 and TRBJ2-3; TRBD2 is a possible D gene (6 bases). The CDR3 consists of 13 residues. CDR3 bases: TGTGCCAGCAGTTCCCCCCTGCGGGATACGCGGTATTTT. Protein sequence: CASSSPLRDTRYF.

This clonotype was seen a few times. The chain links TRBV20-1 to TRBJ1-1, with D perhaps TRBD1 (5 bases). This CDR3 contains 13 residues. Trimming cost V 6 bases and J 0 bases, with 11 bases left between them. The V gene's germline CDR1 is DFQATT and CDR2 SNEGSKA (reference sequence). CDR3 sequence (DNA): TGCAGTGCCGATAGGGGATTGAACACTGAAGCTTTCTTT. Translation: CSADRGLNTEAFF.

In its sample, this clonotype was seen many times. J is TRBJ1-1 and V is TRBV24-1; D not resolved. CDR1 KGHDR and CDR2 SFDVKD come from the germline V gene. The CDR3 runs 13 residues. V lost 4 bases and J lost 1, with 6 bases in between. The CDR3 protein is CATSDGENTEAFF. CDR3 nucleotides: TGTGCCACCAGTGACGGGGAGAACACTGAAGCTTTCTTT.

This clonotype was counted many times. CDR3 residues: CASRKDGAYEQYF. The CDR3 DNA follows: TGTGCCAGCAGAAAGGACGGTGCCTACGAGCAGTACTTC. The rearrangement links TRBV2 to TRBJ2-7; no firm D call. The germline V gene encodes CDR1 SNHLY and CDR2 FYNNEI. This CDR3 comprises 13 residues. Trimming took off 6 bases at V and 2 bases at J, with 11 bases between the two ends.

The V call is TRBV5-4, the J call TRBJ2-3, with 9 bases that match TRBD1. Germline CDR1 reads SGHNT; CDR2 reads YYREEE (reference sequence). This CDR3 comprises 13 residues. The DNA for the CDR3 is TGTGCGGGGGGGACAGGGATAACAGATACGCAGTATTTT. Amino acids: CAGGTGITDTQYF.

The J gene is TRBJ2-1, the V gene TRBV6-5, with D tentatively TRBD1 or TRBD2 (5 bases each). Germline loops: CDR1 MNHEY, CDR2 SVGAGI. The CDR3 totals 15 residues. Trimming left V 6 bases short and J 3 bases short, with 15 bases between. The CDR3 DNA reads TGTGCCAGCAGCCGCGGACATCGGGGCTACAATGAGCAGTTCTTC. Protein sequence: CASSRGHRGYNEQFF.

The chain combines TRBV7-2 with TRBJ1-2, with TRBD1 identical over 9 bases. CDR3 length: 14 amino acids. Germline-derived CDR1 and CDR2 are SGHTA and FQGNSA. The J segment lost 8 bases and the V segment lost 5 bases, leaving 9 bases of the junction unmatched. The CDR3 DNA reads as TGTGCCAGCAGCCCCCAAGGGACAGGGAGCGGCTACACCTTC. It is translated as CASSPQGTGSGYTF.

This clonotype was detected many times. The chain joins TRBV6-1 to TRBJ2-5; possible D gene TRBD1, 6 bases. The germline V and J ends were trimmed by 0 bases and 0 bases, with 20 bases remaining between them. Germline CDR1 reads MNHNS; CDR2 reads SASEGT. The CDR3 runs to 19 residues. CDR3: CASSEARTAPTFYQETQYF. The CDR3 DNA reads TGTGCCAGCAGTGAAGCTAGGACAGCACCTACTTTTTACCAAGAGACCCAGTACTTC.

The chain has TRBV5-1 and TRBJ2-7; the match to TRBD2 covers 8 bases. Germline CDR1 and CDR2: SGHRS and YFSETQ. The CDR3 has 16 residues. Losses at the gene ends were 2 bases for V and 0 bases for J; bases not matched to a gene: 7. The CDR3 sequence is CASSFSLAGSSYEQYF. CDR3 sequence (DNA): TGCGCCAGCAGCTTTTCATTAGCGGGGTCCTCCTACGAGCAGTACTTC.

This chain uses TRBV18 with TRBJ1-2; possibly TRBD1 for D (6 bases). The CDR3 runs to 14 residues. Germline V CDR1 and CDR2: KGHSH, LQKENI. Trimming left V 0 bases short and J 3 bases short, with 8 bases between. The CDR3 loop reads CASSPPGADYGYTF. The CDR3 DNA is TGTGCCAGCTCACCACCGGGGGCGGACTATGGCTACACCTTC. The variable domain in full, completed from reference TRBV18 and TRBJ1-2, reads NAGVMQNPRHLVRRRGQEARLRCSPMKGHSHVYWYRQLPEEGLKFMVYLQKENIIDESGMPKERFSAEFPKEGPSILRIQQVVRGDSAAYFCASSPPGADYGYTFGSGTRLTVV.

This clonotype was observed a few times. The CDR3, as DNA: TGCAGTGCCTACTTGGGGGATACGCAGTATTTT. Translating gives CSAYLGDTQYF. The chain is built from TRBV20-1 and TRBJ2-3, with D unclear. This CDR3 spans 11 amino acids. The V end lost 6 bases, the J end lost 6 bases, and 10 bases lay between the germline ends. Per the germline V gene, CDR1 is DFQATT and CDR2 is SNEGSKA (reference sequence).

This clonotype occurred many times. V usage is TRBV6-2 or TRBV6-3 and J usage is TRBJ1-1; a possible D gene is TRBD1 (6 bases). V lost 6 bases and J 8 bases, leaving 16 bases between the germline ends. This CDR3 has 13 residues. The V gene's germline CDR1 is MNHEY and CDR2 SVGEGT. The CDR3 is CASSRSRGIEAFF. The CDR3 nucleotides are TGTGCCAGCAGCCGTTCCAGGGGAATCGAAGCTTTCTTT.

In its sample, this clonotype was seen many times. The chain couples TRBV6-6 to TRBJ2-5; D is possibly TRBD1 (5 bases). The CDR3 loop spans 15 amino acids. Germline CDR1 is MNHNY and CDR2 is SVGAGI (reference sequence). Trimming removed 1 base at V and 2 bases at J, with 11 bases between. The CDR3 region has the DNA TGTGCCAGCAGTTACTTTACAGGACCTCAAGAGACCCAGTACTTC. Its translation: CASSYFTGPQETQYF.

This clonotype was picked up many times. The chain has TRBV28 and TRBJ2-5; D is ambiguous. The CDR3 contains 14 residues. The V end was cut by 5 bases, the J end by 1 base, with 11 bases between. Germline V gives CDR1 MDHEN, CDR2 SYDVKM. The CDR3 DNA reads TGTGCCAGCAGTCTCGGGCAGTCCCAAGAGACCCAGTACTTC. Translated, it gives CASSLGQSQETQYF.

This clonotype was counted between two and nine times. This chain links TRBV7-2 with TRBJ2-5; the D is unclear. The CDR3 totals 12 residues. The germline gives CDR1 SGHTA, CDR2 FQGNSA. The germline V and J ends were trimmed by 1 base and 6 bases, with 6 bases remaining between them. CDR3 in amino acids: CASSLGDQTQYF. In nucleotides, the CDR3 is TGTGCCAGCAGCTTAGGAGACCAGACCCAGTACTTC.

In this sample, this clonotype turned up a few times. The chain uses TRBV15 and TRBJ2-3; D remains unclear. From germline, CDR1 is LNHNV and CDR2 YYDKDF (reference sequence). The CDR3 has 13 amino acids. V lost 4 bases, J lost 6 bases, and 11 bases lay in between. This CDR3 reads CATSINRLDTQYF. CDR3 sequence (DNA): TGTGCCACCAGCATCAACCGGTTGGATACGCAGTATTTT. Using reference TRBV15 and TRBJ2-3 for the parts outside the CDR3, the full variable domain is DAMVIQNPRYQVTQFGKPVTLSCSQTLNHNVMYWYQQKSSQAPKLLFHYYDKDFNNEADTPDNFQSRRPNTSFCFLDIRSPGLGDTAMYLCATSINRLDTQYFGPGTRLTVL.

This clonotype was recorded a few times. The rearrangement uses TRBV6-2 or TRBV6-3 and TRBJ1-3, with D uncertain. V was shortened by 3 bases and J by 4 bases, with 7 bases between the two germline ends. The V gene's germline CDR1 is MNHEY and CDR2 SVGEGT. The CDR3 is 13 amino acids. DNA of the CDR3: TGTGCCAGCAGTTATAACGACGGAAACACCATATATTTT. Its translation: CASSYNDGNTIYF.

The CDR3 here is CASSQGSTQYF. CDR3 nucleotides: TGTGCCAGCAGCCAAGGGAGCACGCAGTATTTT. The V call is TRBV3-1, the J call TRBJ2-3; no firm D call. Between the trimmed V and J ends, which lost 1 base and 9 bases, there was a span of 5 bases. Per germline, CDR1 LGHDT and CDR2 YNNKEL (reference sequence). The CDR3 loop spans 11 amino acids.

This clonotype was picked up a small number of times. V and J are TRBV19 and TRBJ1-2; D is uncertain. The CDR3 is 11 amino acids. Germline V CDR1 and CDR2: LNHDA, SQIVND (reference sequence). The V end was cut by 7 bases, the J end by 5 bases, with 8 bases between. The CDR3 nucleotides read TGTGCCAGTATGTACGGTTATGGCTACACCTTC. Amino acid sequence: CASMYGYGYTF. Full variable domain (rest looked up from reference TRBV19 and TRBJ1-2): DGGITQSPKYLFRKEGQNVTLSCEQNLNHDAMYWYRQDPGQGLRLIYYSQIVNDFQKGDIAEGYSVSREKKESFPLTVTSAQKNPTAFYLCASMYGYGYTFGSGTRLTVV.

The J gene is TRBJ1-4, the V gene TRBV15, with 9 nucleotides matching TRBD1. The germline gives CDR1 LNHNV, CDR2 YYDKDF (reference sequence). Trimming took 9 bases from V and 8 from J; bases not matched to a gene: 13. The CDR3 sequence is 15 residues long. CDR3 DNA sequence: TGTGCCACGTCCCAAGACGGGACAGGGAAAGAAAAACTGTTTTTT. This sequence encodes CATSQDGTGKEKLFF.

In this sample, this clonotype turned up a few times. CDR3 loop: CASSLGVPSAYEQYF. DNA of the CDR3: TGTGCCAGCAGCTTAGGGGTCCCCTCCGCCTACGAGCAGTACTTC. J is TRBJ2-7 and V is TRBV7-2; no definite D call. CDR1 is SGHTA, CDR2 FQGNSA, per germline. CDR3 length equals 15 residues. V shed 1 base and J shed 2 bases, with 12 bases lying between them.

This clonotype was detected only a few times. As DNA, the CDR3 is TGTGCCAGCAGCCCCCGGACAGAAGCGAACTATGGCTACACCTTC. It translates to CASSPRTEANYGYTF. This rearrangement joins TRBV11-2 to TRBJ1-2; D possibly corresponds to TRBD1 (6 bases). Germline-derived CDR1 and CDR2 are SGHAT and FQNNGV. The length of the CDR3 is 15 residues. V was pared by 5 bases and J by 2 bases, with 15 bases between.

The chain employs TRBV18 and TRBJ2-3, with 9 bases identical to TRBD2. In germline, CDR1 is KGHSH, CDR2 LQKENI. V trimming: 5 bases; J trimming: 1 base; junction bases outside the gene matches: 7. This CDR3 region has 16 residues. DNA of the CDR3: TGTGCCAGCTCATCAGAAGCTAGCGGGGGCACAGATACGCAGTATTTT. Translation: CASSSEASGGTDTQYF.

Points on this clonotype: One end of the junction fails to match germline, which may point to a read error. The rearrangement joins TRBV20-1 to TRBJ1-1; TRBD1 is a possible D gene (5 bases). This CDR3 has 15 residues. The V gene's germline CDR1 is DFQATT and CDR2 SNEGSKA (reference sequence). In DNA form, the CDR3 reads TGCAGTGTTAGACACCCGCGGGGCGCGTTCACTGAAGCTTTCTTT. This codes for CSVRHPRGAFTEAFF.

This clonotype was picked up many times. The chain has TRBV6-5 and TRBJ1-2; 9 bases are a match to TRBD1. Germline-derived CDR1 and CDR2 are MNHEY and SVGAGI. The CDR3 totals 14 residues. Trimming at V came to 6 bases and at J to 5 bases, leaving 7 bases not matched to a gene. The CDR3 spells CASRSPGQGYGYTF. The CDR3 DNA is TGTGCCAGCAGATCACCGGGACAGGGTTATGGCTACACCTTC.